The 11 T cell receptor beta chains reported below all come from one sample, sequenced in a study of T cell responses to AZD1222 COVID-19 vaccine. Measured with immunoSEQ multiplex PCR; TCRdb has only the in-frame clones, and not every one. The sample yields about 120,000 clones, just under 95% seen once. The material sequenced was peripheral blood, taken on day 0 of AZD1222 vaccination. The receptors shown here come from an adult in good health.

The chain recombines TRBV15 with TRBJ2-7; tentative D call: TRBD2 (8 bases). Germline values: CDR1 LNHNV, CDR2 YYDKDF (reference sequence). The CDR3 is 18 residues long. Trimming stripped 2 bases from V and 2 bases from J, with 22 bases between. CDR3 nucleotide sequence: TGTGCCACCAGCAGACTTAGCGGGACAGACTTGGGGGCCTACGAGCAGTACTTC. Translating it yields CATSRLSGTDLGAYEQYF.

The CDR3 bases are TGCAGCGTTGTATGGGACAGCGGTTATGGCTGGACCTTC. It specifies CSVVWDSGYGWTF. The chain recombines TRBV29-1 with TRBJ1-2, with TRBD1 matching 7 bases. J was trimmed by 14 bases and V by 4 bases; bases with no gene match: 16. CDR3 length: 13 residues. CDR1 and CDR2 from the germline V gene are SQVTM and ANQGSEA.

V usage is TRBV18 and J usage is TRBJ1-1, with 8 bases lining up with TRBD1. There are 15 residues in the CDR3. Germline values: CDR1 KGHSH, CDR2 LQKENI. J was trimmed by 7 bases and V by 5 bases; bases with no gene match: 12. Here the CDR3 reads CASSSSTGGLVEAFF. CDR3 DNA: TGTGCCAGCTCAAGCTCTACAGGGGGTTTGGTTGAAGCTTTCTTT.

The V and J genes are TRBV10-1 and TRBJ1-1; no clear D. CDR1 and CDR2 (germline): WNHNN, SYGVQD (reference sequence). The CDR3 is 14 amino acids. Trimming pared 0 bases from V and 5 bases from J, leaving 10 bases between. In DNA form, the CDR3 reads TGCGCCAGCAGTGAGTCGTTCTTTAAGACTGAAGCTTTCTTT. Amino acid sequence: CASSESFFKTEAFF.

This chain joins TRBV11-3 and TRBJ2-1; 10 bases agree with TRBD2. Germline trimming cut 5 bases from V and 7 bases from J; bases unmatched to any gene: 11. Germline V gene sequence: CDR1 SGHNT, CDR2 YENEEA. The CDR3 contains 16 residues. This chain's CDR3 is CASSLSSGSIPNEQFF. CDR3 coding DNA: TGTGCCAGCAGCCTATCTAGCGGGAGTATCCCGAATGAGCAGTTCTTC.

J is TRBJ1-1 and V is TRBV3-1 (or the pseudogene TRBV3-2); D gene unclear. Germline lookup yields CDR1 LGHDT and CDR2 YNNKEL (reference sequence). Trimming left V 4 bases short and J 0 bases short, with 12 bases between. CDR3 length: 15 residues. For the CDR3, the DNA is TGTGCCAGCAGCCGAGACGCCAGATTGAACACTGAAGCTTTCTTT. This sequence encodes CASSRDARLNTEAFF.

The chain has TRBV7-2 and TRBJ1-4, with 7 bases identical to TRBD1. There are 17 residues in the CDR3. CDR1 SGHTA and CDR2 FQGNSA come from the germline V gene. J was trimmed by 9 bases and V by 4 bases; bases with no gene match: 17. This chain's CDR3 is CASSSRRDSSSGQKLFF. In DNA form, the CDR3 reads TGTGCCAGCAGCTCACGCCGGGACAGCTCGTCCGGACAAAAACTGTTTTTT.

CDR3 nucleotide sequence: TGTGCCAGCAGGCCCCTCTCTGGGGCCAACGTCCTGACTTTC. It is translated as CASRPLSGANVLTF. V usage is TRBV11-2 and J usage is TRBJ2-6, with unresolved D. Germline-derived CDR1 and CDR2 are SGHAT and FQNNGV. Deletions cut 6 bases from V and 0 bases from J, with 6 bases between. This CDR3 has 14 residues.

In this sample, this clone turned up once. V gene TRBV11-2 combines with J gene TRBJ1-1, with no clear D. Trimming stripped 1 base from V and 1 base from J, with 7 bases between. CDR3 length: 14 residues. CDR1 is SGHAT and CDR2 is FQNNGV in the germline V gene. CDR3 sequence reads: CASSLVGQNTEAFF. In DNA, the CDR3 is TGTGCCAGCAGCTTAGTTGGCCAGAACACTGAAGCTTTCTTT.

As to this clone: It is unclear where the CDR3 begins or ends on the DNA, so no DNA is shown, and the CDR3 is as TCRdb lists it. CDR3 sequence reads: CASSPGLSWELFF. The V gene is TRBV4-1, the J gene TRBJ2-2; the table assigns TRBD2, which was not confirmed against the DNA. Germline V CDR1 and CDR2: MGHRA, YSYEKL. The CDR3 comprises 13 residues, both ends counted.

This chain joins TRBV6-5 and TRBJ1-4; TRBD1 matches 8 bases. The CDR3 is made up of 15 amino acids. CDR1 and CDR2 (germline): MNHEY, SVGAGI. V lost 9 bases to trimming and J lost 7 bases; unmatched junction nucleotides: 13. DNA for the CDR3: TGTGCCAGTTTGTCCTCGGACAGGGTATCTGAAAAACTGTTTTTT. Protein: CASLSSDRVSEKLFF.